One and the same sample provided the 22 T cell receptor beta chains below, sequenced in a study of T cell responses to AZD1222 COVID-19 vaccine. Data came from immunoSEQ multiplex PCR; TCRdb stores just in-frame clones and leaves some out. The sample lists 100,000 to 150,000 clones; roughly 84% were seen once. The sequencing here drew on peripheral blood, taken on day 0 of AZD1222 vaccination. These receptors were obtained from an adult in good health.

The chain links TRBV21-1 to TRBJ2-2; no check of the table's D call, TRBD1, against the DNA was made. TRBV21-1 is a listed pseudogene. The CDR3 extends over 16 amino acids. The CDR3 DNA reads as TGTGCCAGCAGCAATAAACAGGGTGGGGACACCGGGGAGCTGTTTTTT. Translated, it gives CASSNKQGGDTGELFF.

This clone was observed a few times. This sample includes further DNA sequences coding for the same CDR3. The chain recombines TRBV7-2 with TRBJ2-5; TRBD1 is a possible D gene (6 bases). Trimming pared 5 bases from V and 4 bases from J, leaving 11 bases between. This CDR3 is built from 13 residues. Germline V gene sequence: CDR1 SGHTA, CDR2 FQGNSA. CDR3: CASSQGRAETQYF. CDR3 bases: TGTGCCAGCAGCCAGGGGCGGGCAGAGACCCAGTACTTC.

The chain carries TRBV2 and TRBJ1-1, with D hard to call. V was pared by 4 bases and J by 10 bases, with 10 bases between. Germline CDR1 reads SNHLY; CDR2 reads FYNNEI. CDR3 length: 11 amino acids. CDR3 amino acids: CASSVGWGAFF. The CDR3 nucleotides are TGTGCCAGCAGTGTAGGGTGGGGAGCTTTCTTT.

The chain recombines TRBV15 with TRBJ2-4; TRBD1 matches 9 bases. Germline CDR1 is LNHNV and CDR2 is YYDKDF (reference sequence). The CDR3 consists of 20 residues. J gave up 1 base and V 5 bases, and 18 bases lay outside the gene matches. Written as DNA, the CDR3 is TGTGCCACCAGCTCAGATGGGCGGACAGGGGCGTGGACGGCCAAAAACATTCAGTACTTC. It encodes CATSSDGRTGAWTAKNIQYF. The complete variable domain, with remaining parts taken from reference TRBV15 and TRBJ2-4, reads DAMVIQNPRYQVTQFGKPVTLSCSQTLNHNVMYWYQQKSSQAPKLLFHYYDKDFNNEADTPDNFQSRRPNTSFCFLDIRSPGLGDTAMYLCATSSDGRTGAWTAKNIQYFGAGTRLSVL.

The chain links TRBV7-8 to TRBJ1-1; a possible D gene is TRBD1 (5 bases). V was trimmed by 1 base and J by 0 bases, leaving 15 bases between them. The CDR3 extends over 17 amino acids. The germline V gene encodes CDR1 SGHVS and CDR2 FQNEAQ. This CDR3 reads CASSLGTGRPLNTEAFF. In DNA, the CDR3 is TGTGCCAGCAGCTTAGGAACAGGTCGGCCCTTGAACACTGAAGCTTTCTTT.

V usage is TRBV4-1 and J usage is TRBJ1-3; D not resolved. V gave up 4 bases and J gave up 0 bases, with 4 bases separating them. CDR3 length equals 13 residues. Germline V gene sequence: CDR1 MGHRA, CDR2 YSYEKL. Here the CDR3 reads CASSRDSGNTIYF. The CDR3, as DNA: TGCGCCAGCAGCCGGGACTCTGGAAACACCATATATTTT.

The chain uses TRBV7-2 and TRBJ2-3; D gene unclear. Trimming removed 5 bases at V and 2 bases at J, with 11 bases between. The germline V gene encodes CDR1 SGHTA and CDR2 FQGNSA. The CDR3 runs to 14 residues. The CDR3 DNA sequence: TGTGCCAGCAGCCCCTTAGGGCTCACAGATACGCAGTATTTT. Translated: CASSPLGLTDTQYF.

The V gene is TRBV6-5, the J gene TRBJ1-5, with 7 bases identical to TRBD1. The germline V gene has CDR1 MNHEY and CDR2 SVGAGI. V gave up 7 bases and J gave up 2 bases; unmatched junction bases: 5. The CDR3 consists of 14 residues. Here the CDR3 DNA reads TGTGCCAGCAACGGACAGGTCGGCAATCAGCCCCAGCATTTT. Translated, it gives CASNGQVGNQPQHF.

The rearrangement uses TRBV2 and TRBJ1-1; D is undetermined. Germline V CDR1 and CDR2: SNHLY, FYNNEI. The CDR3 covers 12 residues. V was clipped by 7 bases and J by 4 bases, with 10 bases between them. The CDR3 region has the DNA TGTGCCAGCACTGCAGGCGGCACTGAAGCTTTCTTT. This translates into CASTAGGTEAFF.

The V and J genes are TRBV28 and TRBJ1-1, with D possibly matching TRBD1 (6 bases). Germline V gene sequence: CDR1 MDHEN, CDR2 SYDVKM. The CDR3 is made up of 15 amino acids. Between the trimmed V and J ends, which lost 4 bases and 5 bases, there was a span of 17 bases. CDR3 bases: TGTGCCAGCAGTTCACCTCACGGGACAAAAACTGAAGCTTTCTTT. The encoded protein is CASSSPHGTKTEAFF.

This clone is a singleton in its sample. The rearrangement joins TRBV12-2 to TRBJ1-5. TRBV12-2 is noted as a pseudogene. CDR3 size: 12 residues. Written as DNA, the CDR3 is TGTGCAAGTCGCTTCCCGGGGGGAGCCCAGCATTTT. Its protein is CASRFPGGAQHF.

Only one count was recorded for this clone. The chain carries TRBV4-2 and TRBJ2-6; possibly TRBD2 for D (5 bases). CDR1 is LGHNA, CDR2 YNFKEQ, per germline. The CDR3 totals 16 residues. V shed 1 base and J shed 0 bases, with 7 bases lying between them. CDR3 sequence reads: CASSQGGYSGANVLTF. The CDR3 coding sequence is TGTGCCAGCAGCCAAGGAGGGTACTCTGGGGCCAACGTCCTGACTTTC.

This clone was counted between two and nine times. This chain joins TRBV5-1 and TRBJ1-2, with D uncertain. V shed 0 bases and J shed 3 bases, with 12 bases lying between them. The CDR3 extends over 15 amino acids. CDR1 and CDR2 (germline): SGHRS, YFSETQ. CDR3: CASSLVRGDDYGYTF. For the CDR3, the DNA is TGCGCCAGCAGCTTGGTTCGGGGTGATGACTATGGCTACACCTTC. The full variable domain, completed using reference TRBV5-1 and TRBJ1-2, is KAGVTQTPRYLIKTRGQQVTLSCSPISGHRSVSWYQQTPGQGLQFLFEYFSETQRNKGNFPGRFSGRQFSNSRSEMNVSTLELGDSALYLCASSLVRGDDYGYTFGSGTRLTVV.

This clone has only one observation. V is TRBV7-2 and J is TRBJ2-7; TRBD2 aligns across 14 bases. Germline CDR1 is SGHTA and CDR2 is FQGNSA. Unmatched junction bases numbered 13, after V lost 5 bases and J lost 1 base. CDR3 length: 19 amino acids. The CDR3 DNA follows: TGTGCCAGCAGCGCCCGACTAGCGGGGGGGCCTCTATCGTCCTACGAGCAGTACTTC. Encoded protein: CASSARLAGGPLSSYEQYF. Using reference TRBV7-2 and TRBJ2-7 for the parts outside the CDR3, the full variable domain is GAGVSQSPSNKVTEKGKDVELRCDPISGHTALYWYRQSLGQGLEFLIYFQGNSAPDKSGLPSDRFSAERTGGSVSTLTIQRTQQEDSAVYLCASSARLAGGPLSSYEQYFGPGTRLTVT.

This clone was detected only once. The rearrangement uses TRBV7-9 and TRBJ2-7; D might be TRBD1 (6 bases). This CDR3 is 14 amino acids long. Trimming stripped 5 bases from V and 3 bases from J, with 14 bases between. CDR1 and CDR2 (germline): SEHNR, FQNEAQ (reference sequence). In DNA form, the CDR3 reads TGTGCCAGCAGCGAACAGGGCCTCGGCTACGAGCAGTACTTC. Translated: CASSEQGLGYEQYF.

The rearrangement uses TRBV6-5 and TRBJ2-1, with unresolved D. V was cut by 0 bases and J by 7 bases, with 10 bases left in between. This CDR3 is 14 amino acids long. Germline lookup yields CDR1 MNHEY and CDR2 SVGAGI. The CDR3 DNA reads TGTGCCAGCAGTTACTCAGCCAGATCTAATGAGCAGTTCTTC. It is translated as CASSYSARSNEQFF.

J is TRBJ1-5 and V is TRBV19; D may be TRBD1 (5 bases). Between the trimmed V and J ends, which lost 3 bases and 7 bases, there was a span of 13 bases. The CDR3 is made up of 14 amino acids. Germline V gene lookup returns CDR1 LNHDA and CDR2 SQIVND (reference sequence). Here the CDR3 DNA reads TGTGCCAGTAGTATGTCCGCAGGGTCCCAGCCCCAGCATTTT. Translating gives CASSMSAGSQPQHF.

V usage is TRBV10-2 and J usage is TRBJ1-2; TRBD1 matches at 9 bases. Per germline, CDR1 WSHSY and CDR2 SAAADI. Germline trimming cut 1 base from V and 6 bases from J; bases unmatched to any gene: 9. The CDR3 extends over 16 amino acids. CDR3 in amino acids: CASSEFLTGGENGYTF. The CDR3 DNA is TGCGCCAGCAGTGAGTTCCTGACAGGGGGTGAGAATGGCTACACCTTC.

The chain is built from TRBV29-1 and TRBJ1-3; no clear D. CDR3 length equals 12 residues. V lost 0 bases, J lost 0 bases, and 0 bases lay in between. Germline V CDR1 and CDR2: SQVTM, ANQGSEA. This chain's CDR3 is CSVEDSGNTIYF. The CDR3 region has the DNA TGCAGCGTTGAAGACTCTGGAAACACCATATATTTT.

The chain joins TRBV5-1 to TRBJ1-6; D gene uncertain. The CDR3 contains 14 residues. Trimming took 0 bases from V and 10 from J, leaving 11 bases between them. In germline, CDR1 is SGHRS, CDR2 YFSETQ. CDR3 region: CASSLVAQRSPLHF. CDR3 DNA sequence: TGCGCCAGCAGCTTGGTAGCCCAGCGGTCACCCCTCCACTTT.

The chain combines TRBV12-3 or TRBV12-4 with TRBJ1-2; 7 nucleotides match TRBD1. Trimming removed 8 bases from V and 7 bases from J; junction bases left unmatched: 10. The CDR3 runs to 13 residues. Written as DNA, the CDR3 is TGTGCCAGCGCCGTCCAGGGGGGAGGTGGCTACACCTTC. This codes for CASAVQGGGGYTF.

This chain connects TRBV6-1 to TRBJ1-4; D perhaps matches TRBD1 (6 bases). The CDR3 extends over 15 amino acids. V was shortened by 3 bases and J by 7 bases, with 15 bases between the two germline ends. Germline V gene lookup returns CDR1 MNHNS and CDR2 SASEGT. This CDR3 is CASSDWAGEGEKLFF. CDR3 nucleotide sequence: TGTGCCAGCAGTGATTGGGCAGGGGAGGGTGAAAAACTGTTTTTT.